This record looks at one TCR beta chain sequence and its context. The sample belongs to a study of blood T cell repertoires in COVID-19. The V gene's germline CDR1 is SGDLS and CDR2 YYNGEE. The CDR3 is 15 residues long. The trim removed 6 bases at V and 4 bases at J, leaving 7 bases unmatched. The table came from immunoSEQ multiplex PCR; TCRdb's copy has only in-frame clones and leaves some out. The table has around 470,000 clones, approximately 89% seen once. The specimen was peripheral blood. The source of this sequence is a man in his late teens or twenties with COVID-19, enrolled during active disease. The chain employs TRBV9 and TRBJ2-2; 9 bases match TRBD1. CDR3 sequence reads: CASTLRTGATGELFF. The DNA for the CDR3 is TGTGCCAGCACCCTTAGGACAGGGGCCACCGGGGAGCTGTTTTTT.